The rows below give T cell receptor beta chains drawn from one sample of a study of T-cell memory formation after mild COVID-19. TCRdb re-called the 5' RACE reads with MiXCR, one entry per CDR3 protein. Found here are a few hundred thousand distinct CDR3 sequences, approximately 15% of them singletons; the top ten hold roughly 21%. Sequenced material: PBMCs or a T cell subset sorted from them (not recorded which). These receptors originate from a man aged 18 to 30 who had mild COVID-19 (a few samples of this study predate the infection). Cell type and time point are not known. Both conserved end residues are part of each CDR3. D genes are given only for firm matches. Some rows mark clone size as missing; the rest say once, few, many or name a class of expanded clone.

>TRBV7-9|few|.|TRBJ1-4
TGTGCCAGCAGCTTACGGGATGAAAAACTGTTTTTT
CASSLRDEKLFF
>TRBV6-5|once|TRBD1|TRBJ2-7
TGTGCCAGCAGTTACTCGACAGGGTACGAGCAGTACTTC
CASSYSTGYEQYF
>TRBV7-9|many|TRBD1|TRBJ1-4
TGTGCCAGCAGAGATAACAGGGGTAATGAAAAACTGTTTTTT
CASRDNRGNEKLFF
>TRBV5-8|few|TRBD1|TRBJ2-1
TGTGCCAGCAGTTTTTCCCAGGACAGGGGGTACTACAATGAGCAGTTCTTC
CASSFSQDRGYYNEQFF
>TRBV24-1|.|.|TRBJ2-6
TGTGCCACCGGCGACCCGGGGTCTGGGGCCAACGTCCTGACTTTC
CATGDPGSGANVLTF
>TRBV21-1|.|.|TRBJ1-6
TGTGCCAGCAGCAAACCATCGACAGTGGGATATAATTCACCCCTCCACTTT
CASSKPSTVGYNSPLHF
>TRBV5-1|few|.|TRBJ2-6
TGCGCCAGCGCCGACGGGAGCTCTGGGGCCAACGTCCTGACTTTC
CASADGSSGANVLTF
>TRBV20-1|many|.|TRBJ2-5
TGCAGTGCTAGAAGGGAGACCCAGTACTTC
CSARRETQYF
>TRBV6-5|.|.|TRBJ2-2
TGTGCCAGCACCCGGATAAGGGTTCCGGGGGAGCTGTTTTTT
CASTRIRVPGELFF
>TRBV20-1|few|.|TRBJ2-1
TGCAGTGCTAGGTCTCATAATGAGCAGTTCTTC
CSARSHNEQFF
>TRBV4-3|.|.|TRBJ2-1
TGCGCCAGCAGCCAAGATGCGGGAAGTTACAATGAGCAGTTCTTC
CASSQDAGSYNEQFF
>TRBV10-3|.|.|TRBJ1-1
TGTGCCATCAGTCTTCAGGGGCCGAACGCTGAAGCTTTCTTT
CAISLQGPNAEAFF
>TRBV12-3/TRBV12-4|few|.|TRBJ1-1
TGTGCCAGCACCCCTGGGGCGGAGAACACTGAAGCTTTCTTT
CASTPGAENTEAFF
>TRBV6-2/TRBV6-3|.|TRBD1|TRBJ1-6
TGTGCCAGCAGTTACAGGGACAGGGCTAATTCACCCCTCCACTTT
CASSYRDRANSPLHF
>TRBV14|.|.|TRBJ1-1
TGTGCCAGCAGCCAAGAAATTGGTGCGAACACTGAAGCTTTCTTT
CASSQEIGANTEAFF
>TRBV10-3|few|.|TRBJ1-5
TGTGCCATCAGTGAGCAGGGTAGCAATCAGCCCCAGCATTTT
CAISEQGSNQPQHF
>TRBV20-1|many|TRBD2|TRBJ2-3
TGCAGTGCTAAAAAGGGTTCAGCGGGGGGAAATACGCAGTATTTT
CSAKKGSAGGNTQYF
>TRBV29-1|few|.|TRBJ2-3
TGCAGCGTTGAAGACCCGGGGGACATCACAGATACGCAGTATTTT
CSVEDPGDITDTQYF
>TRBV10-3|many|TRBD2|TRBJ2-3
TGTGCCATCAGCGACACTAGCGAACCCGGGCGCACAGATACGCAGTATTTT
CAISDTSEPGRTDTQYF
>TRBV5-1|.|TRBD1|TRBJ1-2
TGCGCCAGCGGTACGACAGGGGGCAATGGCTACACCTTC
CASGTTGGNGYTF
>TRBV9|few|.|TRBJ2-1
TGTGCCAGCACCCCCGGCGGAAACTCCTACAATGAGCAGTTCTTC
CASTPGGNSYNEQFF
>TRBV24-1|many|.|TRBJ2-2
TGTGCCACCAGAGGGGACGCCCGCGCCGGGGAGCTGTTTTTT
CATRGDARAGELFF
>TRBV29-1|.|TRBD2|TRBJ2-3
TGCAGCGTTGACGGACTAGCGGGGGTTCTAACAGATACGCAGTATTTT
CSVDGLAGVLTDTQYF
>TRBV9|few|.|TRBJ2-3
TGTGCCAGCAGCTTACAGGGAGTTGGCACAGATACGCAGTATTTT
CASSLQGVGTDTQYF
>TRBV7-2|many|.|TRBJ1-1
TGTGCCAGCAGCACTCAGGGGAGCACTGAAGCTTTCTTT
CASSTQGSTEAFF
>TRBV7-9|few|TRBD1|TRBJ2-1
TGTGCCAGCAGCTTGGGGGGACAGGGGGTCAACAATGAGCAGTTCTTC
CASSLGGQGVNNEQFF
>TRBV27|.|.|TRBJ2-7
TGTGCCAGCAGTTTCTACAGGGGAGGCCCCTACGAGCAGTACTTC
CASSFYRGGPYEQYF
>TRBV5-1|many|.|TRBJ1-2
TGCGCCAGCAGCTTGTCAGGGTATGGTCAAGGCTACACCTTC
CASSLSGYGQGYTF
>TRBV7-6|.|.|TRBJ2-1
TGTGCCAGCAGTCAAAAACCGGGACCGTCCCACCCGGCGCATTACAATGAGCAGTTCTTC
CASSQKPGPSHPAHYNEQFF
>TRBV19|.|.|TRBJ1-1
TGTGCCAGTAGTATCTCTGTCCAGCCGAACACTGAAGCTTTCTTT
CASSISVQPNTEAFF
>TRBV6-1|few|.|TRBJ1-2
TGTGCCAGCAGTACAGAATACTATGGCTACACCTTC
CASSTEYYGYTF
>TRBV29-1|.|.|TRBJ1-1
TGCAGCGTGATAAACGCTGGACAGTTCAGGACTGAAGCTTTCTTT
CSVINAGQFRTEAFF
>TRBV7-2|few|.|TRBJ2-2
TGTGCCAGCAGCTTTATCAGAGACACCGGGGAGCTGTTTTTT
CASSFIRDTGELFF
>TRBV7-8|.|TRBD1|TRBJ1-4
TGTGCCAGCAGCTTAGGGGACAGAGAAAAACTGTTTTTT
CASSLGDREKLFF
>TRBV29-1|many|.|TRBJ1-5
TGCAGCGTGGCCCCCGGGGGCCTCAATCAGCCCCAGCATTTT
CSVAPGGLNQPQHF
>TRBV2|.|.|TRBJ2-3
TGTGCCAGCCCCAAGGGTAGTTCGGACGTCCCCCTCACAGATACGCAGTATTTT
CASPKGSSDVPLTDTQYF